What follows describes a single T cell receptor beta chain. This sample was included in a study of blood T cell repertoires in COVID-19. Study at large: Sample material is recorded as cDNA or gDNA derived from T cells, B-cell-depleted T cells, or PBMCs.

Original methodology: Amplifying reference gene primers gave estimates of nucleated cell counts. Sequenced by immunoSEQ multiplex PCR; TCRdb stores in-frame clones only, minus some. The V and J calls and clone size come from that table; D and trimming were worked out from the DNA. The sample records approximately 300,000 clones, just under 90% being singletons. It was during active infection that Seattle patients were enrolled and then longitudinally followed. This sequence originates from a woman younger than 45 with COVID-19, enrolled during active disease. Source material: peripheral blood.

CDR3 DNA: TGTGCCAGCAGCTTAGACAGGTTCTCTGGAAACACCATATATTTT. Protein: CASSLDRFSGNTIYF. This sequence joins TRBV7-2 and TRBJ1-3; D is perhaps TRBD1 (5 bases). V was clipped by 1 base and J by 0 bases, with 7 bases between them. Germline V lookup: CDR1 SGHTA, CDR2 FQGNSA. The CDR3 has 15 amino acids.